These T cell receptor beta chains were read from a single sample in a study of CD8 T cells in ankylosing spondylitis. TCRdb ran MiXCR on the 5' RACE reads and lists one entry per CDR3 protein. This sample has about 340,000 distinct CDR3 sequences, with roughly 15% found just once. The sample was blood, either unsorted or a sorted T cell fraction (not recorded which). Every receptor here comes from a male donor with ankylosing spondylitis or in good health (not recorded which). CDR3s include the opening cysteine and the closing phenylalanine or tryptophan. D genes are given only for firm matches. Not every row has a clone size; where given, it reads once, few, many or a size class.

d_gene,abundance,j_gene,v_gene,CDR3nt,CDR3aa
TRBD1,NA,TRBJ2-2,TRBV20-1,TGCAGTGCTACTCCGAGGGGGCAGGGATCGGTCGGGGAGCTGTTTTTT,CSATPRGQGSVGELFF
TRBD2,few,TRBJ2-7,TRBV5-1,TGCGCCAGCAGCGCCGGGACTAGCGGTGTGGACGAGCAGTACTTC,CASSAGTSGVDEQYF
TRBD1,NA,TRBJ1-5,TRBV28,TGTGCCAGCAGTTTAGACAGGGGGCAGGGTCAGCCCCAGCATTTT,CASSLDRGQGQPQHF
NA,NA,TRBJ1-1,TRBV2,TGTGCCAGCAGAGGGATCAGGAGAACCACTGAAGCTTTCTTT,CASRGIRRTTEAFF
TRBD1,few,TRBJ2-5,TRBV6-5,TGTGCCAGCAGTTACCGAACAGGGGGAAAAGAGACCCAGTACTTC,CASSYRTGGKETQYF
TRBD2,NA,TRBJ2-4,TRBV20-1,TGCAGTGCTAGAGAAGACGGGAGGGGAAACATTCAGTACTTC,CSAREDGRGNIQYF
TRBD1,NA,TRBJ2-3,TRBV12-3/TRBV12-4,TGTGCCAGCAGTGACGGGACAGGGGGTCCTGTTAGCACAGATACGCAGTATTTT,CASSDGTGGPVSTDTQYF
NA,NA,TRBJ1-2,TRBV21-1,TGTGCCAGCAGCGCCTTGATCCCGCGGTATGGCTACACCTTC,CASSALIPRYGYTF
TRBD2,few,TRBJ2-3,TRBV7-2,TGTGCCAGCAGCTACCTAGCGGGAGCCCCAGATACGCAGTATTTT,CASSYLAGAPDTQYF
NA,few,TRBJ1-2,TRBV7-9,TGTGCCAGCAGCCTAGACGAGGGAGGGAGTGGCTACACCTTC,CASSLDEGGSGYTF
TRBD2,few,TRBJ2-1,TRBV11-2,TGTGCCAGCAGAACCCTAGCGGGGGGTCTGGAGCAGTTCTTC,CASRTLAGGLEQFF
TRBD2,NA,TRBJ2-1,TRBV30,TGTGCCTGGAATCCGGGGGGGCGGGACACTGAGCAGTTCTTC,CAWNPGGRDTEQFF
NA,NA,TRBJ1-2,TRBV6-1,TGTGCCAGCAGGTGGAGCGGCGAGGATGGCTACACCTTC,CASRWSGEDGYTF
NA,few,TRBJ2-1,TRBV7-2,TGTGCCAGCAGCTTAGCGGGGGGGCTCGGGGATGAGCAGTTCTTC,CASSLAGGLGDEQFF
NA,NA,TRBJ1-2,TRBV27,TGTGCCAGCAGTGTAACACCGGGACCCCGGGCTGGCTACACCTTC,CASSVTPGPRAGYTF
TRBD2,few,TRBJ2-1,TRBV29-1,TGCAGCGCTCTAGCGGGAGGGCTACGTGAGCAGTTCTTC,CSALAGGLREQFF
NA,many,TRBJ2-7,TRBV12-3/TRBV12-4,TGTGCCAGCAGTTTTATTCCTCTCCAAGACACTACGTACTTC,CASSFIPLQDTTYF
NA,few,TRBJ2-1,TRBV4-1,TGCGCCAGCAGCCAAGAATGGCTTGGCGGGACGGCGATGGGCTCCTACAATGAGCAGTTCTTC,CASSQEWLGGTAMGSYNEQFF
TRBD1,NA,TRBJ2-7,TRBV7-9,TGTGCCAGCAGCTCCGGGACAGGGGCGTCCTACGAGCAGTACTTC,CASSSGTGASYEQYF
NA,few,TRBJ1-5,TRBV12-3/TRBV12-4,TGTGCCAGCAGTCTCTTCGGGCCCGGGACCCATCAGCCCCAGCATTTT,CASSLFGPGTHQPQHF
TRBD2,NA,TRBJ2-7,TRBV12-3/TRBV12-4,TGTGCCAGCAGTTTTCGGGGGGGGAGCTCCTACGAGCAGTACTTC,CASSFRGGSSYEQYF
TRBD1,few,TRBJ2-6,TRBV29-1,TGCAGCGTCTTGACAGGGAAAAAACTCGGGGCCAACGTCCTGACTTTC,CSVLTGKKLGANVLTF
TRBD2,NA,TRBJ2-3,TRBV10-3,TGTGCCATCACCAGGGGACTAGACCGCGCAGATACGCAGTATTTT,CAITRGLDRADTQYF
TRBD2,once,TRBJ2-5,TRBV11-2,TGTGCCAGCAGCGGACTAGCGGGAATCCAAGAGACCCAGTACTTC,CASSGLAGIQETQYF
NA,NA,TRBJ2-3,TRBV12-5,TGTGCTAGTGGTTTGGAGCCAGGGGCGCAAAATACGCAGTATTTT,CASGLEPGAQNTQYF
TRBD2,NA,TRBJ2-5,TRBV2,TGTGCCAGCAGGGACCCCCTAGCGGGGGGGCTAGAGACCCAGTACTTC,CASRDPLAGGLETQYF
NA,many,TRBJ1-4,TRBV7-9,TGTGCCAGCAGCTCGACGGGTGCAACTAATGAAAAACTGTTTTTT,CASSSTGATNEKLFF
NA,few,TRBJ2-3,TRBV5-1,TGCGCCAGCAGCCCATGGGCGGATACGCAGTATTTT,CASSPWADTQYF
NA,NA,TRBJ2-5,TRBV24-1,TGTGCCACCGCCGCAGTGAGGGAGGAGACCCAGTACTTC,CATAAVREETQYF
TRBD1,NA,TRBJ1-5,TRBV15,TGTGCCACCAGCAGCGTCGACAGGGGTAGCAATCAGCCCCAGCATTTT,CATSSVDRGSNQPQHF
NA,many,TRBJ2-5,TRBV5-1,TGCGCCAGCAGCCCATCTGGGAGCCAAGAGACCCAGTACTTC,CASSPSGSQETQYF
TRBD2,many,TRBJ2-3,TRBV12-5,TGTGCTAGTGTCCTTACCCCACGGCGGGAGAGCACAGATACGCAGTATTTT,CASVLTPRRESTDTQYF
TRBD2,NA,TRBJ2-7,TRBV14,TGTGCCAGCAGCCAAGTCTCTCCGGGGACTAGCGGCTCCTACGAGCAGTACTTC,CASSQVSPGTSGSYEQYF
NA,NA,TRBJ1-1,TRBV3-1,TGTGCCAGCAGCCAAGCGGGGGACCGGGCTTTCTTT,CASSQAGDRAFF
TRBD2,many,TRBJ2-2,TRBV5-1,TGCGCCAGCAGCTTGGCCCTAGCGGGTAACACCGGGGAGCTGTTTTTT,CASSLALAGNTGELFF
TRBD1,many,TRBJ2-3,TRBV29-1,TGCAGCGTTGAGGGGACAGGGCTACCCGGCACAGATACGCAGTATTTT,CSVEGTGLPGTDTQYF
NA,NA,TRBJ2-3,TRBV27,TGTGCCAGCAGTTCCGTTGGGAGGGGGGCGAGGGATACGCAGTATTTT,CASSSVGRGARDTQYF
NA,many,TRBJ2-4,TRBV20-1,TGCAGTGCTACAAACCAACCGGACGGGGGGCAAGACATTCAGTACTTC,CSATNQPDGGQDIQYF
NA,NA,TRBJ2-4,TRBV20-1,TGCAGTGCTAGTTCCCTAGCCAAAAACATTCAGTACTTC,CSASSLAKNIQYF
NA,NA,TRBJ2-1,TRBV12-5,TGTGCTAGTGGTTTGGTACATTTAGGGGAGGAGCAGTTCTTC,CASGLVHLGEEQFF
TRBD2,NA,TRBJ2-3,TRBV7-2,TGTGCCAGCAGCTTAATCTCGGGAGGGGATACGCAGTATTTT,CASSLISGGDTQYF
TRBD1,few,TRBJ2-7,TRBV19,TGTGCCAGTAGTCTGGGACAGGGAGGGTCCACCTACGAGCAGTACTTC,CASSLGQGGSTYEQYF